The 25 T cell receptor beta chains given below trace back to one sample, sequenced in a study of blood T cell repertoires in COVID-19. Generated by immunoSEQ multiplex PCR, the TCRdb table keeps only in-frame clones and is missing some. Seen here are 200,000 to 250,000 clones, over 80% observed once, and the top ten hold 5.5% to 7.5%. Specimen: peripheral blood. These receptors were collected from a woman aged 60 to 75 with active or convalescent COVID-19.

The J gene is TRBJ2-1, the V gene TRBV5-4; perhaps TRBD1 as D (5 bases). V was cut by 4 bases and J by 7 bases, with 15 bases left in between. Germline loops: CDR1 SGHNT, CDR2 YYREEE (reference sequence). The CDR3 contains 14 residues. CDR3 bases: TGTGCCAGCAGCATTGGGGCCCCTCGGAATGAGCAGTTCTTC. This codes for CASSIGAPRNEQFF.

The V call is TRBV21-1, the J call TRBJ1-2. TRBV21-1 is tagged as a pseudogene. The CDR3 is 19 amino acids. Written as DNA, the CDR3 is TGTGCCAGCAGCAAAGAGGGTCCCAGGGAGGTATCATGCATATATGGCTACACCTTC. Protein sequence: CASSKEGPREVSCIYGYTF.

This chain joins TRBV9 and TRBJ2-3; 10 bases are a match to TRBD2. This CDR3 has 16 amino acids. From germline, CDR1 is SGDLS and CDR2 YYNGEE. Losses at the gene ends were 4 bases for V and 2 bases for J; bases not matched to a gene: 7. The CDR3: CASSFGSGGATDTQYF. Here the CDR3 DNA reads TGTGCCAGCAGCTTCGGGAGCGGGGGGGCCACAGATACGCAGTATTTT.

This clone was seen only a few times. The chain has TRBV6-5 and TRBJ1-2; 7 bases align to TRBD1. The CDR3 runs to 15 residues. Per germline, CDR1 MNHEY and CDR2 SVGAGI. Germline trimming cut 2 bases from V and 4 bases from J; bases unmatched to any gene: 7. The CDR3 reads CASSYRAGGTYGYTF. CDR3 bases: TGTGCCAGCAGTTACAGAGCAGGGGGTACCTATGGCTACACCTTC.

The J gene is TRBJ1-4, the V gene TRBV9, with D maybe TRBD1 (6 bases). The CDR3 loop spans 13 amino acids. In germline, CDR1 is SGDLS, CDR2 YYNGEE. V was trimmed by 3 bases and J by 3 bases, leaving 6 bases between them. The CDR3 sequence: CASSGGPNEKLFF. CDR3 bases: TGTGCCAGCAGCGGGGGGCCTAATGAAAAACTGTTTTTT.

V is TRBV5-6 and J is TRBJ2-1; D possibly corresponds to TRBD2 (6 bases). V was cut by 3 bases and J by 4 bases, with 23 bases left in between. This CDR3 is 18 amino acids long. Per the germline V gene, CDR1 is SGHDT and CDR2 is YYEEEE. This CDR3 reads CASSWAGGGVQSYNEQFF. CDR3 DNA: TGTGCCAGCAGCTGGGCCGGGGGAGGAGTACAATCATACAATGAGCAGTTCTTC.

CDR3 protein: CASSLRPEYGYTF. The CDR3 coding sequence is TGTGCCAGCTCGCTCCGCCCAGAATATGGCTACACCTTC. The chain couples TRBV7-9 to TRBJ1-2, with D uncertain. Trimming removed 8 bases at V and 5 bases at J, with 15 bases between. The CDR3 is 13 residues long. CDR1 SEHNR and CDR2 FQNEAQ come from the germline V gene (reference sequence).

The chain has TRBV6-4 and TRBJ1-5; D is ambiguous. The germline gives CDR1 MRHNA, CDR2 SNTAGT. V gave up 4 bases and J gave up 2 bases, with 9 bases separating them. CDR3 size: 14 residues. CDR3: CASSVPEGNQPQHF. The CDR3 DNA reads TGTGCCAGCAGTGTTCCGGAGGGCAATCAGCCCCAGCATTTT.

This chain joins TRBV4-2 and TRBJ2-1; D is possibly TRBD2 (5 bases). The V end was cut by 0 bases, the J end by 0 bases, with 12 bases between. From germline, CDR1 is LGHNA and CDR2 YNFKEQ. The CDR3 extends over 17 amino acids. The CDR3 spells CASSQDAQTNSYNEQFF. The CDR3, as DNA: TGTGCCAGCAGCCAAGATGCCCAGACTAACTCCTACAATGAGCAGTTCTTC.

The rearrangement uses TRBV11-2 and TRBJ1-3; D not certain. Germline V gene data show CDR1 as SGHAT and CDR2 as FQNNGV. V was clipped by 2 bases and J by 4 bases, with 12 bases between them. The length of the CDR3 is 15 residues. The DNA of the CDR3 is TGTGCCAGCAGCTTAACCGGAAGGGAGGGAAACACCATATATTTT. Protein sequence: CASSLTGREGNTIYF.

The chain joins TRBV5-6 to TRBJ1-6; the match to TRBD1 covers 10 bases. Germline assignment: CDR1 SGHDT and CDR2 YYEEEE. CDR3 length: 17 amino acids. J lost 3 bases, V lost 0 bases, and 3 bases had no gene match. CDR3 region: CASSLAGQGNYNSPLHF. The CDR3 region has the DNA TGTGCCAGCAGCTTGGCGGGACAGGGGAACTATAATTCACCCCTCCACTTT. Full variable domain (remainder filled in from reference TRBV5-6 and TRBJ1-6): DAGVTQSPTHLIKTRGQQVTLRCSPKSGHDTVSWYQQALGQGPQFIFQYYEEEERQRGNFPDRFSGHQFPNYSSELNVNALLLGDSALYLCASSLAGQGNYNSPLHFGNGTRLTVT.

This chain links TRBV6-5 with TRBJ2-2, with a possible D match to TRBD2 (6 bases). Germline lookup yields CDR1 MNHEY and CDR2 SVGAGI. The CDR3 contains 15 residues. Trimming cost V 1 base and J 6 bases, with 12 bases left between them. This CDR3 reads CASSYFIGGSGELFF. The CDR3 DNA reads TGTGCCAGCAGTTACTTCATCGGGGGATCCGGGGAGCTGTTTTTT.

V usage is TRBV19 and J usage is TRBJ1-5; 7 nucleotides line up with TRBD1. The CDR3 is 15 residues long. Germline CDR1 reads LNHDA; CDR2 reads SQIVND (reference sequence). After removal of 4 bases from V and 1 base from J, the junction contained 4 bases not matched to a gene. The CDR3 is CASSRGGESNQPQHF. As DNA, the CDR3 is TGTGCCAGTAGTAGAGGGGGCGAAAGCAATCAGCCCCAGCATTTT.

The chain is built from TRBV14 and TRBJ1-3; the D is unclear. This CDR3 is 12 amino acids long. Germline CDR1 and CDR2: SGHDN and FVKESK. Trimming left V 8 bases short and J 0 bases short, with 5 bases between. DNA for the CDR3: TGTGCCAGCGGGAGCTCTGGAAACACCATATATTTT. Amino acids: CASGSSGNTIYF.

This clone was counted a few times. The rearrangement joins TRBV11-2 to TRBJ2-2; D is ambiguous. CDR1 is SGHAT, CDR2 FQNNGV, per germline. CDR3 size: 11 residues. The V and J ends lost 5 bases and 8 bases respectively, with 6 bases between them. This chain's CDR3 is CASSETGELFF. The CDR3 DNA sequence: TGTGCCAGCAGCGAGACAGGGGAGCTGTTTTTT.

The CDR3 DNA reads as TGTGCCAGCAGCAGGGGGGACAGGGATGAAAAACTGTTTTTT. It specifies CASSRGDRDEKLFF. V and J are TRBV21-1 and TRBJ1-4; the listed D gene, TRBD1, was not tested against the DNA. TRBV21-1 is a documented pseudogene. CDR3 length: 14 residues.

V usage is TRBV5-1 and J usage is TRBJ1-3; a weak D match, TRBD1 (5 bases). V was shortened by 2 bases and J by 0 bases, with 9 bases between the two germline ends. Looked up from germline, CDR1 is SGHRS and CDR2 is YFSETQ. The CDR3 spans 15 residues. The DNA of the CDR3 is TGCGCCAGCAGCTTCGGGGGTTACTCTGGAAACACCATATATTTT. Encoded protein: CASSFGGYSGNTIYF. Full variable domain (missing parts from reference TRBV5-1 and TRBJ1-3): KAGVTQTPRYLIKTRGQQVTLSCSPISGHRSVSWYQQTPGQGLQFLFEYFSETQRNKGNFPGRFSGRQFSNSRSEMNVSTLELGDSALYLCASSFGGYSGNTIYFGEGSWLTVV.

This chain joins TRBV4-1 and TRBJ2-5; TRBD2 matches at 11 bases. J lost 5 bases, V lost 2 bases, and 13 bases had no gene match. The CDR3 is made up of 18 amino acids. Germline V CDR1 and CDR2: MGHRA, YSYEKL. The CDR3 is CASSQQDFLAGGLETQYF. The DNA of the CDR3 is TGCGCCAGCAGCCAACAAGACTTCCTAGCGGGGGGCTTGGAGACCCAGTACTTC.

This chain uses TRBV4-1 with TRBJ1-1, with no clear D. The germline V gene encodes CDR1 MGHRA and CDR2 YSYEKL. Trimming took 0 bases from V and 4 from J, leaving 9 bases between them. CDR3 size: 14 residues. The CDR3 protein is CASSQEREGTEAFF. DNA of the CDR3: TGCGCCAGCAGCCAAGAAAGGGAGGGCACTGAAGCTTTCTTT.

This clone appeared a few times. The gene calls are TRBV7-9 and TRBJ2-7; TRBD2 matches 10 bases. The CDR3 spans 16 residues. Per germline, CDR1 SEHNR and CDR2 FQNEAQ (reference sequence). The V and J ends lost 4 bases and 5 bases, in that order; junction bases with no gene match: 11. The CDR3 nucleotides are TGTGCCAGCAGCTCACCCTCCGGGACTAGCGTAAACGAGCAGTACTTC. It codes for CASSSPSGTSVNEQYF.

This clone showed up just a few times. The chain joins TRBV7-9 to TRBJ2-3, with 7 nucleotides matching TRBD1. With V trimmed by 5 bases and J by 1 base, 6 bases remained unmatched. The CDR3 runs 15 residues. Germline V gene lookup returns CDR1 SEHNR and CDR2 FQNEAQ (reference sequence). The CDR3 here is CASSPRTGGTDTQYF. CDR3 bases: TGTGCCAGCAGCCCGAGGACAGGAGGCACAGATACGCAGTATTTT.

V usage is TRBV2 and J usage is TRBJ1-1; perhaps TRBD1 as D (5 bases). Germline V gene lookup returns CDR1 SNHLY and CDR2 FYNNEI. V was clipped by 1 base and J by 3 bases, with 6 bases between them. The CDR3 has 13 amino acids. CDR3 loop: CASSEGGHTEAFF. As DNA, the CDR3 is TGTGCCAGCAGTGAAGGGGGCCACACTGAAGCTTTCTTT.

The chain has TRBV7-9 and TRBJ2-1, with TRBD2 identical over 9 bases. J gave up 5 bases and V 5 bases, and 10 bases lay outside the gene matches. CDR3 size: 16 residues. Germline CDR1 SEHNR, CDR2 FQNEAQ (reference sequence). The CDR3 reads CASSRNLAGEDNEQFF. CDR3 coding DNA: TGTGCCAGCAGCAGGAACTTAGCGGGAGAGGACAATGAGCAGTTCTTC.

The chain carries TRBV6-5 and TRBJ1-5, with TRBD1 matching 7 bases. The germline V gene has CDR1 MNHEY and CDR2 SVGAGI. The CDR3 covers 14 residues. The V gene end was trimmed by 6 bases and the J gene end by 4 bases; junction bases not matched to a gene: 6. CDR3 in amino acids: CASSPGQANQPQHF. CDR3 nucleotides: TGTGCCAGCAGCCCCGGACAGGCGAATCAGCCCCAGCATTTT.

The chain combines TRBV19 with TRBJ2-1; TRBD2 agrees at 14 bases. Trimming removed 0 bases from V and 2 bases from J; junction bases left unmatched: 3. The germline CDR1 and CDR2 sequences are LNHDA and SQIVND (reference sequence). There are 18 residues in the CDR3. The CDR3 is CASSIDRLAGGPYNEQFF. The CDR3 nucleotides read TGTGCCAGTAGTATAGATCGACTAGCGGGGGGGCCCTACAATGAGCAGTTCTTC.